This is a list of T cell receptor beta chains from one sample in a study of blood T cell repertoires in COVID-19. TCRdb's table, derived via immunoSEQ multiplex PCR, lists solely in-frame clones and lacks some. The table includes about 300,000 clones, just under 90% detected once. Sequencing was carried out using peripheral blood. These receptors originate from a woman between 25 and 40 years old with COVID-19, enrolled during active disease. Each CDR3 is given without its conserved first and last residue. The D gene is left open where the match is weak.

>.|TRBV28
ASSTPILEQF
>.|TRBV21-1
ASSKGGLNSNQPQH
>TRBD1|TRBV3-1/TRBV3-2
ASSLGDSEAF
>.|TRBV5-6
ASSRTGILYGYT
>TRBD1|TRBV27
ASSFVTGGANYGYT
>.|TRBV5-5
ASSLGGTINQPQH
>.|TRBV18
ASSPGEPSSYGYT
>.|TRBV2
ASSNRLFTNYGYT
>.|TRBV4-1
ASSQERAPPYNEQF
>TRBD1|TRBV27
ASSTRTGPYEQY
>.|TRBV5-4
ASSGSAGWAQETQY
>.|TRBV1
TSSQGRFRRVQPQH
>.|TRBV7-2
ASSMRGGYQETQY
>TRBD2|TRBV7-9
ASRPQLAGTDTQY
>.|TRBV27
ASSFRVGYQETQY
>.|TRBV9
ASSPWGGTDTQY
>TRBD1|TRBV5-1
ASSLGQGSSYEQY
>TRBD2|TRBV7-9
ASSPGLAGGVGSTQY
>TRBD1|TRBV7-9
ASSLIRTGGITGANVLT
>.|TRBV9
ASSLGGTDTQY
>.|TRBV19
ASSSLFPGRRGYT
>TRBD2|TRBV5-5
ASSLSSGEETQY
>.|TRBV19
ASSILAGGYT
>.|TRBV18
ASSPVAPRGLDTQY
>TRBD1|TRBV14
ASSLGQGASSPLH
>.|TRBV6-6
ASSYLEGGNTEAF
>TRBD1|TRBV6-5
ASSPQGAIGELF
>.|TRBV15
ATSRGGRGTNEKLF
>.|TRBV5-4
ASSSQGRELF
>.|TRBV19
ASSFGGGGTEAF
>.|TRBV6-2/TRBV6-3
ASSYSRVSTEAF
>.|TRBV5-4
ASSSGGKNYGYT
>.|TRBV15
ATSRVWPGYGNTQY
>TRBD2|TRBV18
ASSPPTSGGALYNEQF
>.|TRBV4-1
ASSQAQGLQETQY
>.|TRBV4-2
ASSQAGALSGNTIY
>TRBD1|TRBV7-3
ASSLMGQGNSPLH
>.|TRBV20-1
SARGANVLT
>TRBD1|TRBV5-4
ASRPGQGFDIQY
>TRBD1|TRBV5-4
ASSTYRGTNTEAF
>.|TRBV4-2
ASSQDAGTSLAEAF
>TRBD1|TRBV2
ASRTGRSYGYT
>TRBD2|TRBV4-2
ASSQGSGGEETQY
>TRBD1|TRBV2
ASSVQGARQPQH
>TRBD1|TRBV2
ASSFTGGAGTGELF
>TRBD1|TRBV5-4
ASSRQGSGFGYT
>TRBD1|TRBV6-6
ASSLPGQGAGGYT
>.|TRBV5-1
ASSLGGGASEAF
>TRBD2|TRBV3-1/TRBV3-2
ASSLGTSLETQY
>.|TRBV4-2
ASSTAGAASPYNEQF
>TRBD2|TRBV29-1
SVLVTSGGTDTQY